Following are 2 T cell receptor beta chains from one sample sequenced in a study of CD8+ T cells in alopecia areata. RNA was isolated and reverse transcribed to cDNA, the sequencing template. The repertoire was sequenced with immunoSEQ multiplex PCR; TCRdb's copy has only in-frame clones and lacks some. The sample consists of 150,000 to 200,000 clones, 59% of them appearing once. Specimen: CD4+ T cells sorted from blood, collected at week 0. These TCRs come from a human donor with alopecia areata.

V usage is TRBV30 and J usage is TRBJ2-7; TRBD1 might be the D (5 bases). The CDR3 runs 14 residues. Germline lookup yields CDR1 GTSNPN and CDR2 SVGIG (reference sequence). V gave up 1 base and J gave up 5 bases, with 15 bases separating them. The CDR3 DNA reads as TGTGCCTGGAGTGAACCCAGGGTGGTGCACGAGCAGTACTTC. Protein product: CAWSEPRVVHEQYF.

This chain uses TRBV7-9 with TRBJ2-3; D uncertain. Deletions cut 5 bases from V and 0 bases from J, with 9 bases between. The CDR3 has 14 residues. CDR1 SEHNR and CDR2 FQNEAQ come from the germline V gene (reference sequence). CDR3 region: CASSARSSTDTQYF. In DNA form, the CDR3 reads TGTGCCAGCAGCGCTAGATCTAGCACAGATACGCAGTATTTT.